The sample holds many counts of the clone carrying this TCR beta chain. These data are taken from a study of control samples from healthy donors and cancer patients. Germline V CDR1 and CDR2: SGHVS, FNYEAQ. The CDR3 consists of 15 residues. Trimming removed 2 bases from V and 0 bases from J, with 10 bases in between. The assay was immunoSEQ multiplex PCR, and TCRdb's table has in-frame clones only and misses some. Among approximately 40,000 clones listed, just over 70% were seen once. This receptor was identified in a male donor with melanoma. The J gene is TRBJ2-5, the V gene TRBV7-6, with TRBD1 as a possible D gene (5 bases). Sequenced input: formalin-fixed, paraffin-embedded tissue. This CDR3 reads CASSLTDRYQETQYF. Written as DNA, the CDR3 is TGTGCCAGCAGCTTAACAGACAGATACCAAGAGACCCAGTACTTC.